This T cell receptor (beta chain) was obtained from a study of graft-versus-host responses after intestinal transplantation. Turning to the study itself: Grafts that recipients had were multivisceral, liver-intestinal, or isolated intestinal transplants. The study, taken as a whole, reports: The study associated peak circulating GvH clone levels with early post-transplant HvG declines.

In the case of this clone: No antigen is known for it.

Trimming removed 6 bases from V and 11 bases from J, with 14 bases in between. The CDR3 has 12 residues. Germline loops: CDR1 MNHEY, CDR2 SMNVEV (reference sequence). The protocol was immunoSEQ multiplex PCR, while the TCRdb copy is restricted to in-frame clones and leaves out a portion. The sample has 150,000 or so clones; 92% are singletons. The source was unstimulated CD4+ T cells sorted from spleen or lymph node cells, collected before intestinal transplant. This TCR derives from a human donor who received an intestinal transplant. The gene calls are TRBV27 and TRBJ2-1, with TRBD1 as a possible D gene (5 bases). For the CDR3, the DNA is TGTGCCAGCAGCTCCTTAGGGGCCAAGCAGTTCTTC. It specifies CASSSLGAKQFF.